A single sample gave rise to the 9 T cell receptor beta chains below, sequenced in a study of blood T cell repertoires in COVID-19. Measured with immunoSEQ multiplex PCR; TCRdb has only the in-frame clones, and not every one. Altogether more than 95,000 clones are present, around 84% being singletons, with the ten largest covering 10% to 15%. The sample taken for sequencing was peripheral blood. These receptors were taken from a woman in her fifties or sixties in a cohort sampled during active or convalescent COVID-19.

V and J are TRBV9 and TRBJ2-5; possible D gene TRBD2, 5 bases. Germline CDR1 SGDLS, CDR2 YYNGEE. V was cut by 0 bases and J by 5 bases, with 14 bases left in between. The CDR3 spans 15 residues. CDR3 loop: CASSVAGSQWETQYF. CDR3 nucleotide sequence: TGTGCCAGCAGCGTAGCGGGGTCCCAGTGGGAGACCCAGTACTTC.

This clone has only a few counts. The V call is TRBV12-3 or TRBV12-4, the J call TRBJ1-1; D ambiguous. With 8 bases removed from V and 1 base from J, the gap between germline ends came to 11 bases. The CDR3 spans 13 residues. CDR3 in DNA: TGTGCCAGCTCCGAACAGCCGAACACTGAAGCTTTCTTT. Translation: CASSEQPNTEAFF.

This clone was observed a single time. The chain links TRBV2 to TRBJ2-5, with 9 bases that match TRBD1. Trimming took 8 bases from V and 5 from J; bases not matched to a gene: 24. Germline V gives CDR1 SNHLY, CDR2 FYNNEI. The CDR3 sequence is 19 residues long. CDR3 loop: CASRLGDRVMVVTGETQYF. CDR3 coding DNA: TGTGCCAGCCGACTGGGGGACAGGGTGATGGTCGTAACCGGGGAGACCCAGTACTTC.

The rearrangement links TRBV6-5 to TRBJ1-4; D uncertain. CDR1 is MNHEY, CDR2 SVGAGI, per germline. With 4 bases removed from V and 0 bases from J, the gap between germline ends came to 6 bases. The CDR3 consists of 14 residues. The CDR3 region is CASSLSATNEKLFF. CDR3 nucleotides: TGTGCCAGCAGTTTGTCTGCAACTAATGAAAAACTGTTTTTT.

This CDR3 is CASSGTAEETQYF. DNA for the CDR3: TGTGCCAGCAGTGGAACCGCAGAAGAGACCCAGTACTTC. This chain connects TRBV2 to TRBJ2-5; D remains ambiguous. V was shortened by 4 bases and J by 3 bases, with 9 bases between the two germline ends. Per germline, CDR1 SNHLY and CDR2 FYNNEI. CDR3 length: 13 residues.

This clone has a handful of counts. The chain recombines TRBV6-5 with TRBJ1-2; no clear D gene. The CDR3 covers 15 residues. The germline gives CDR1 MNHEY, CDR2 SVGAGI. V was clipped by 0 bases and J by 8 bases, with 16 bases between them. The CDR3 DNA follows: TGTGCCAGCAGTTACTCCTACGACTCAAGCACGGGCTACACCTTC. It is translated as CASSYSYDSSTGYTF.

The table lists this clone with a few counts. This chain connects TRBV28 to TRBJ1-4, with 9 bases identical to TRBD1. From germline, CDR1 is MDHEN and CDR2 SYDVKM. The CDR3 consists of 16 residues. The V gene end was trimmed by 6 bases and the J gene end by 2 bases; junction bases not matched to a gene: 7. This CDR3 reads CASSRWGQGTNEKLFF. The CDR3 DNA follows: TGTGCCAGCAGCCGCTGGGGACAGGGCACTAATGAAAAACTGTTTTTT.

The chain carries TRBV6-5 and TRBJ2-2; D might be TRBD1 (6 bases). This CDR3 is 15 amino acids long. Trimming removed 6 bases at V and 2 bases at J, with 13 bases between. Germline V gene sequence: CDR1 MNHEY, CDR2 SVGAGI. As DNA, the CDR3 is TGTGCCAGCAGGAAGAACAGGGTTAACACCGGGGAGCTGTTTTTT. Protein sequence: CASRKNRVNTGELFF.

The J gene is TRBJ1-5, the V gene TRBV28; 9 bases fit TRBD1. The trim removed 1 base at V and 4 bases at J, leaving 14 bases unmatched. The CDR3 length is 19 residues. Germline V gene data show CDR1 as MDHEN and CDR2 as SYDVKM. DNA of the CDR3: TGTGCCAGCAGTTTATTACAGGGACAGGGCAACCCCCTTAATCAGCCCCAGCATTTT. This codes for CASSLLQGQGNPLNQPQHF.